One and the same sample provided the 28 T cell receptor beta chains below, sequenced in a study of shared clonotypes between healthy human individuals. The data were produced by immunoSEQ multiplex PCR, yet TCRdb's version contains in-frame clones alone and is incomplete. This table has around 1.5 million clones, 95% to 99% appearing once. Sequencing was performed on naive CD4+ T cells sorted from blood. The subset here: CD45RA+ positively selected. These receptors originate from a man aged 30-40 years in good health.

Of note for this clone: Different DNA sequences within this sample yield the same CDR3. The V gene is TRBV5-1, the J gene TRBJ2-1; TRBD2 aligns across 9 bases. V lost 0 bases to trimming and J lost 0 bases; unmatched junction nucleotides: 4. CDR1 is SGHRS and CDR2 is YFSETQ in the germline V gene. This CDR3 is built from 17 residues. The CDR3 nucleotides are TGCGCCAGCAGCTTGGTCCTAGCGGGAAGCTCCTACAATGAGCAGTTCTTC. Protein: CASSLVLAGSSYNEQFF.

The V and J genes are TRBV10-1 and TRBJ2-7; 10 bases are shared with TRBD1. CDR1 and CDR2 (germline): WNHNN, SYGVQD (reference sequence). There are 14 residues in the CDR3. V dropped 6 bases and J dropped 2; count of bases not matched to a gene: 4. In DNA, the CDR3 is TGCGCCAGCAGAGAAGACAGGGGGCCCTACGAGCAGTACTTC. Translated, it gives CASREDRGPYEQYF.

The chain carries TRBV5-5 and TRBJ1-2; weak D call: TRBD1 (5 bases). Germline V gene sequence: CDR1 SGHKS, CDR2 YYEKEE (reference sequence). The length of the CDR3 is 14 residues. V was clipped by 4 bases and J by 5 bases, with 15 bases between them. The CDR3 loop reads CASSETSGVYGYTF. CDR3 DNA: TGTGCCAGCAGCGAAACTTCGGGGGTTTATGGCTACACCTTC.

V and J are TRBV2 and TRBJ2-1; 7 nucleotides match TRBD1. The germline V gene has CDR1 SNHLY and CDR2 FYNNEI. With 6 bases clipped from V and 2 bases from J, the junction kept 4 bases outside the gene matches. This CDR3 has 14 amino acids. Written as DNA, the CDR3 is TGTGCCAGCAGCACCGACAGGGCCTACAATGAGCAGTTCTTC. Translation: CASSTDRAYNEQFF.

V usage is TRBV7-2 and J usage is TRBJ2-6; D uncertain. The germline V gene has CDR1 SGHTA and CDR2 FQGNSA. The CDR3 spans 14 residues. Trimming removed 6 bases at V and 0 bases at J, with 6 bases between. CDR3 sequence (DNA): TGTGCCAGCAGGTATAGCTCTGGGGCCAACGTCCTGACTTTC. Its translation is CASRYSSGANVLTF.

This clone appeared a single time. V and J are TRBV2 and TRBJ2-7; either TRBD1 or TRBD2 may supply D (5 bases each). The germline V gene has CDR1 SNHLY and CDR2 FYNNEI. The V gene lost 5 bases and the J gene lost 6 bases, with 17 bases spanning the gap. CDR3 size: 14 residues. The CDR3 reads CASSFRGSSVEQYF. The DNA of the CDR3 is TGTGCCAGCAGTTTTCGGGGCTCGTCTGTCGAGCAGTACTTC.

The V and J genes are TRBV29-1 and TRBJ1-3; perhaps TRBD1 as D (5 bases). The length of the CDR3 is 18 residues. Per the germline V gene, CDR1 is SQVTM and CDR2 is ANQGSEA. V was shortened by 3 bases and J by 6 bases, with 27 bases between the two germline ends. CDR3 loop: CSVEERTAGGVRQNTIYF. CDR3 nucleotides: TGCAGCGTTGAGGAAAGGACGGCAGGAGGGGTGAGGCAAAACACCATATATTTT.

In regard to this clone: At the DNA level, this CDR3 is encoded by other sequences in the same sample as well. This chain joins TRBV5-4 and TRBJ2-1; a possible D gene is TRBD1 (6 bases). The V gene's germline CDR1 is SGHNT and CDR2 YYREEE (reference sequence). V lost 3 bases and J lost 1, with 8 bases in between. The CDR3 extends over 14 amino acids. As DNA, the CDR3 is TGTGCCAGCAGCTCCCAGGGGTCCTACAATGAGCAGTTCTTC. Protein sequence: CASSSQGSYNEQFF. Full variable domain (rest looked up from reference TRBV5-4 and TRBJ2-1): ETGVTQSPTHLIKTRGQQVTLRCSSQSGHNTVSWYQQALGQGPQFIFQYYREEENGRGNFPPRFSGLQFPNYSSELNVNALELDDSALYLCASSSQGSYNEQFFGPGTRLTVL.

The chain is built from TRBV7-9 and TRBJ2-2; 7 nucleotides agree with TRBD2. CDR3 length: 18 residues. Germline CDR1 and CDR2: SEHNR and FQNEAQ (reference sequence). The J segment lost 3 bases and the V segment lost 5 bases, leaving 15 bases of the junction unmatched. This chain's CDR3 is CASSPLGGAPSYTGELFF. DNA of the CDR3: TGTGCCAGCAGCCCCCTGGGAGGGGCCCCCTCTTACACCGGGGAGCTGTTTTTT. The full variable domain, completed using reference TRBV7-9 and TRBJ2-2, is DTGVSQNPRHKITKRGQNVTFRCDPISEHNRLYWYRQTLGQGPEFLTYFQNEAQLEKSRLLSDRFSAERPKGSFSTLEIQRTEQGDSAMYLCASSPLGGAPSYTGELFFGEGSRLTVL.

The genes are TRBV28 and TRBJ1-5; 9 bases map to TRBD1. V lost 0 bases to trimming and J lost 4 bases; unmatched junction nucleotides: 4. The CDR3 totals 16 residues. Germline lookup yields CDR1 MDHEN and CDR2 SYDVKM. Here the CDR3 DNA reads TGTGCCAGCAGTTTATGGCGGGGACAGGGAAATCAGCCCCAGCATTTT. The encoded protein is CASSLWRGQGNQPQHF.

The chain employs TRBV19 and TRBJ1-2, with 7 bases identical to TRBD1. CDR1 is LNHDA and CDR2 is SQIVND in the germline V gene (reference sequence). There are 16 residues in the CDR3. V lost 6 bases and J lost 2; bases outside the gene matches: 12. The CDR3 region is CASRNWEGARNYGYTF. DNA for the CDR3: TGTGCCAGTAGGAATTGGGAGGGGGCGCGAAACTATGGCTACACCTTC.

The chain links TRBV6-6 to TRBJ2-1; unclear D gene. The germline V gene has CDR1 MNHNY and CDR2 SVGAGI (reference sequence). The V end lost 5 bases, the J end lost 8 bases, and 13 bases lay between the germline ends. The CDR3 totals 13 residues. The CDR3 is CASSATLGDEQFF. The CDR3 coding sequence is TGTGCCAGCAGTGCCACCCTCGGAGATGAGCAGTTCTTC.

V usage is TRBV7-8 and J usage is TRBJ2-7; 7 bases map to TRBD1. The CDR3 loop spans 13 amino acids. CDR1 and CDR2 (germline): SGHVS, FQNEAQ. J gave up 6 bases and V 5 bases, and 7 bases lay outside the gene matches. Here the CDR3 DNA reads TGTGCCAGCAGCCCAACAGGGGTTGGCGAGCAGTACTTC. It translates to CASSPTGVGEQYF.

The V gene is TRBV19, the J gene TRBJ2-7; D may be TRBD1 (6 bases). V lost 6 bases and J 1 base, leaving 10 bases between the germline ends. The CDR3 sequence is 13 residues long. CDR1 and CDR2 from the germline V gene are LNHDA and SQIVND (reference sequence). The CDR3, as DNA: TGTGCCAGTAGAACGACAGGTTCCTACGAGCAGTACTTC. Residues: CASRTTGSYEQYF. The variable domain in full, with the rest retrieved from reference TRBV19 and TRBJ2-7, is DGGITQSPKYLFRKEGQNVTLSCEQNLNHDAMYWYRQDPGQGLRLIYYSQIVNDFQKGDIAEGYSVSREKKESFPLTVTSAQKNPTAFYLCASRTTGSYEQYFGPGTRLTVT.

This clone showed up just once. The V gene is TRBV7-6, the J gene TRBJ2-3, with a tentative D call TRBD1 (5 bases). V was cut by 5 bases and J by 2 bases, with 11 bases left in between. The CDR3 is 14 residues long. Per the germline V gene, CDR1 is SGHVS and CDR2 is FNYEAQ. The CDR3 DNA follows: TGTGCCAGCAGCATGACAGTGTTCACAGATACGCAGTATTTT. This translates into CASSMTVFTDTQYF.

The V and J genes are TRBV5-5 and TRBJ1-4; perhaps TRBD1 as D (6 bases). The CDR3 consists of 18 residues. V was shortened by 2 bases and J by 0 bases, with 17 bases between the two germline ends. Germline V gene sequence: CDR1 SGHKS, CDR2 YYEKEE (reference sequence). The CDR3 spells CASSFLQGKSSTNEKLFF. CDR3 nucleotide sequence: TGTGCCAGCAGCTTCTTACAGGGCAAAAGCTCAACTAATGAAAAACTGTTTTTT.

The chain links TRBV5-1 to TRBJ2-1; D gene unclear. The germline V gene encodes CDR1 SGHRS and CDR2 YFSETQ. The CDR3 contains 14 residues. Between the trimmed V and J ends, which lost 0 bases and 7 bases, there was a span of 11 bases. The CDR3 DNA reads as TGCGCCAGCAGCTTGGGTCAAGCTTTAAATGAGCAGTTCTTC. This codes for CASSLGQALNEQFF.

In this sample, this clone turned up once. This chain links TRBV27 with TRBJ1-2; D is uncertain. The V and J ends lost 6 bases and 1 base respectively, with 12 bases between them. Germline V CDR1 and CDR2: MNHEY, SMNVEV (reference sequence). There are 14 residues in the CDR3. Written as DNA, the CDR3 is TGTGCCAGCAGCTCGACACGGATTAACTATGGCTACACCTTC. This encodes CASSSTRINYGYTF.

Concerning this clone itself: The sample contains more than one DNA sequence encoding this CDR3. This chain uses TRBV28 with TRBJ2-7; 8 bases are a match to TRBD1. The CDR3 runs to 14 residues. Trimming cost V 5 bases and J 4 bases; bases outside gene matches: 7. Germline CDR1 MDHEN, CDR2 SYDVKM. The CDR3 here is CASSPPGQVYEQYF. CDR3 nucleotides: TGTGCCAGCAGTCCCCCGGGACAGGTGTACGAGCAGTACTTC.

The chain recombines TRBV18 with TRBJ2-5; D gene unclear. The CDR3 contains 14 residues. CDR1 and CDR2 from the germline V gene are KGHSH and LQKENI. Trimming pared 2 bases from V and 0 bases from J, leaving 7 bases between. The CDR3 DNA is TGTGCCAGCTCACCAGGGCGGAACCAAGAGACCCAGTACTTC. Translation: CASSPGRNQETQYF.

The CDR3, as DNA: TGCGCCAGCAGGTTACACGAGACCCAGTACTTC. Its translation is CASRLHETQYF. The chain is built from TRBV5-1 and TRBJ2-5; D is undetermined. The V gene lost 5 bases and the J gene lost 5 bases, with 7 bases spanning the gap. Germline V gene sequence: CDR1 SGHRS, CDR2 YFSETQ. There are 11 residues in the CDR3.

This rearrangement joins TRBV28 to TRBJ2-7; 7 nucleotides align to TRBD2. Germline values: CDR1 MDHEN, CDR2 SYDVKM. V was pared by 6 bases and J by 2 bases, with 7 bases of the junction left unmatched. The CDR3 loop spans 14 amino acids. The CDR3 DNA reads TGTGCCAGCAGACGGAGCGGGGCCCCCTACGAGCAGTACTTC. Amino acids: CASRRSGAPYEQYF.

The chain carries TRBV5-4 and TRBJ2-1; TRBD1 or TRBD2 may be the D gene (6 bases each). This CDR3 has 14 amino acids. Per germline, CDR1 SGHNT and CDR2 YYREEE (reference sequence). The V and J ends lost 7 bases and 2 bases respectively, with 13 bases between them. Here the CDR3 reads CASSNGGPYNEQFF. In DNA form, the CDR3 reads TGTGCCAGCTCAAACGGGGGCCCCTACAATGAGCAGTTCTTC.

This chain connects TRBV5-4 to TRBJ2-3, with D possibly TRBD2 on 5 matching bases. V shed 0 bases and J shed 0 bases, with 11 bases lying between them. Germline V gene sequence: CDR1 SGHNT, CDR2 YYREEE (reference sequence). The CDR3 loop spans 16 amino acids. CDR3 region: CASSLAGLGSTDTQYF. The CDR3 region has the DNA TGTGCCAGCAGCTTGGCGGGGTTGGGTAGCACAGATACGCAGTATTTT.

V gene TRBV7-9 combines with J gene TRBJ2-1; D unresolved. The CDR3 extends over 14 amino acids. Germline CDR1 is SEHNR and CDR2 is FQNEAQ (reference sequence). V was trimmed by 5 bases and J by 5 bases, leaving 13 bases between them. The CDR3 nucleotides are TGTGCCAGCAGCCCCCGCGACGGCCACAATGAGCAGTTCTTC. It specifies CASSPRDGHNEQFF.

The chain couples TRBV9 to TRBJ2-3; TRBD1 is a possible D gene (5 bases). Looked up from germline, CDR1 is SGDLS and CDR2 is YYNGEE. Trimming stripped 2 bases from V and 2 bases from J, with 12 bases between. The CDR3 runs 15 residues. The CDR3 loop is CASSVLGALTDTQYF. CDR3 bases: TGTGCCAGCAGCGTTCTAGGGGCCCTCACAGATACGCAGTATTTT.

The CDR3 region is CASSLVKRQAFF. The CDR3 region has the DNA TGTGCCAGCAGTTTAGTAAAACGGCAAGCTTTCTTT. The V call is TRBV28, the J call TRBJ1-1, with no clear D. V was cut by 2 bases and J by 9 bases, with 10 bases left in between. Germline V gene data show CDR1 as MDHEN and CDR2 as SYDVKM. This CDR3 is 12 amino acids long.

The chain joins TRBV14 to TRBJ1-1; the D gene is possibly TRBD1 (6 bases). The germline V gene has CDR1 SGHDN and CDR2 FVKESK. Trimming removed 2 bases from V and 0 bases from J, with 10 bases in between. There are 15 residues in the CDR3. The CDR3 DNA sequence: TGTGCCAGCAGCCAACAAACAGGGTTGAACACTGAAGCTTTCTTT. It codes for CASSQQTGLNTEAFF.